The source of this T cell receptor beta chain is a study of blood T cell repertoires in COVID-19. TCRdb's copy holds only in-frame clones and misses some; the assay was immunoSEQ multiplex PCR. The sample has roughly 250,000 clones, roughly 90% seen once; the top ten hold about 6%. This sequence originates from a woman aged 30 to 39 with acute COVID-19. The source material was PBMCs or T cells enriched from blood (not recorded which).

CDR3 coding DNA: TGTGCCAGCAGCTTGGATGTGATCGCAGGGAGGGGTGAAAAACTGTTTTTT. Translation: CASSLDVIAGRGEKLFF. V and J are TRBV5-5 and TRBJ1-4; maybe TRBD1 (5 bases). This CDR3 spans 17 amino acids. Germline CDR1 reads SGHKS; CDR2 reads YYEKEE (reference sequence). Trimming took 0 bases from V and 7 from J, leaving 19 bases between them.